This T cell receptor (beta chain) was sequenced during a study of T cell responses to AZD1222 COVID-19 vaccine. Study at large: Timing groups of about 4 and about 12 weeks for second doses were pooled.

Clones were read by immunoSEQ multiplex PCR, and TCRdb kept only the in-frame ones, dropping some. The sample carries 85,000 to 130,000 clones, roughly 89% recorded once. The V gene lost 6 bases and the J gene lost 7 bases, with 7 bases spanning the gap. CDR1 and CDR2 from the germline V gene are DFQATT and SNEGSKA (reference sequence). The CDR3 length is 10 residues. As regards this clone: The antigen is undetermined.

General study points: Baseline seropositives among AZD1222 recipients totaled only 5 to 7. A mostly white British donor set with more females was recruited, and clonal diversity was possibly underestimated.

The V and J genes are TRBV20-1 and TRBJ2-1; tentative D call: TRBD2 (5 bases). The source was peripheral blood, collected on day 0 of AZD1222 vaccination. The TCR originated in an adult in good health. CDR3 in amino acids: CSARDNEQFF. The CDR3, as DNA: TGCAGTGCACGGGATAATGAGCAGTTCTTC.